Following are 15 T cell receptor beta chains from one sample sequenced in a study of T cells after yellow fever vaccination. TCRdb re-derived calls from the 5' RACE reads in MiXCR, one entry per CDR3 protein. Here the sample spans approximately 550,000 distinct CDR3 sequences, roughly 21% being singletons. Here the sequenced sample was PBMCs, taken 15 days after the yellow fever booster vaccination. Every receptor here comes from a young man who received the YFV17D yellow fever vaccine.

This clonotype was counted many times. This rearrangement joins TRBV6-5 to TRBJ2-3, with TRBD1 identical over 9 bases. This CDR3 contains 15 residues. Germline loops: CDR1 MNHEY, CDR2 SVGAGI. Trimming took 4 bases from V and 3 from J; bases not matched to a gene: 5. The DNA of the CDR3 is TGTGCCAGCAGTTTACAGGGGGCTAGTACAGATACGCAGTATTTT. This encodes CASSLQGASTDTQYF.

The chain links TRBV5-1 to TRBJ2-1; 7 bases agree with TRBD2. Germline V CDR1 and CDR2: SGHRS, YFSETQ. After removal of 1 base from V and 5 bases from J, the junction contained 15 bases not matched to a gene. This CDR3 is 18 amino acids long. The DNA for the CDR3 is TGCGCCAGCAGCTTGACCAGCGGGGCAGGGTTAGGTAACAATGAGCAGTTCTTC. Translated, it gives CASSLTSGAGLGNNEQFF.

The V gene is TRBV5-6, the J gene TRBJ2-1; possibly TRBD2 for D (6 bases). V was clipped by 1 base and J by 8 bases, with 13 bases between them. This CDR3 is built from 14 residues. Germline assignment: CDR1 SGHDT and CDR2 YYEEEE. The CDR3 reads CASSLWEAGYEQFF. The CDR3 region has the DNA TGTGCCAGCAGCTTGTGGGAGGCGGGCTATGAGCAGTTCTTC.

This clonotype was detected only a few times. The rearrangement joins TRBV7-2 to TRBJ2-1; 9 bases map to TRBD1. The V gene's germline CDR1 is SGHTA and CDR2 FQGNSA. This CDR3 region has 15 residues. The junction had 5 bases not matched to a gene; V was cut back by 1 base and J by 7 bases. The CDR3 bases are TGTGCCAGCAGCTTAGAGGGACAGGGCATGAATGAGCAGTTCTTC. Encoded protein: CASSLEGQGMNEQFF.

The chain uses TRBV7-6 and TRBJ2-3; no reliable D call. Germline V gene lookup returns CDR1 SGHVS and CDR2 FNYEAQ. This CDR3 has 16 amino acids. Trimming pared 5 bases from V and 4 bases from J, leaving 19 bases between. The CDR3 DNA is TGTGCCAGCAGCCCCATCCTGACCCAAGCCCCAGATACGCAGTATTTT. It translates to CASSPILTQAPDTQYF.

J is TRBJ2-7 and V is TRBV19, with TRBD2 matching 9 bases. With V trimmed by 5 bases and J by 6 bases, 11 bases remained unmatched. The CDR3 consists of 15 residues. Germline CDR1 is LNHDA and CDR2 is SQIVND (reference sequence). CDR3 in DNA: TGTGCCAGTAGTCTGACTAGCGGTAGGACGGCCGAGCAGTACTTC. Encoded protein: CASSLTSGRTAEQYF.

V usage is TRBV12-3 or TRBV12-4 and J usage is TRBJ2-2; 7 nucleotides match TRBD1. J lost 3 bases, V lost 6 bases, and 4 bases had no gene match. The CDR3 is made up of 14 amino acids. The CDR3 loop reads CASRRDSYTGELFF. CDR3 nucleotide sequence: TGTGCCAGCAGACGGGACAGCTACACCGGGGAGCTGTTTTTT.

This clonotype showed up many times. This chain uses TRBV20-1 with TRBJ2-1; D remains ambiguous. The V end lost 5 bases, the J end lost 0 bases, and 5 bases lay between the germline ends. This CDR3 spans 12 amino acids. CDR1 is DFQATT and CDR2 is SNEGSKA in the germline V gene (reference sequence). The CDR3 region has the DNA TGCAGTGCTTGGAGCTCCTACAATGAGCAGTTCTTC. This encodes CSAWSSYNEQFF.

The chain carries TRBV29-1 and TRBJ2-3, with 11 bases that match TRBD1. The CDR3 has 13 residues. From germline, CDR1 is SQVTM and CDR2 ANQGSEA. V lost 5 bases and J lost 6; bases outside the gene matches: 4. The CDR3 DNA reads as TGCAGCGTTTTCGGACAGGGGGCGGATACGCAGTATTTT. Protein product: CSVFGQGADTQYF.

This chain joins TRBV7-2 and TRBJ1-5; D uncertain. The CDR3 length is 16 residues. Germline CDR1 SGHTA, CDR2 FQGNSA. V was clipped by 1 base and J by 1 base, with 11 bases between them. CDR3 nucleotides: TGTGCCAGCAGCTTAGAATCTGGCCTAAGCAATCAGCCCCAGCATTTT. Translated, it gives CASSLESGLSNQPQHF.

This clonotype was counted only a few times. The chain employs TRBV20-1 and TRBJ2-1; 10 bases are a match to TRBD1. J gave up 6 bases and V 4 bases, and 6 bases lay outside the gene matches. This CDR3 has 14 amino acids. The V gene's germline CDR1 is DFQATT and CDR2 SNEGSKA (reference sequence). Written as DNA, the CDR3 is TGCAGTGCTACTCGACAGGGGGCTGGCAATGAGCAGTTCTTC. Translated: CSATRQGAGNEQFF.

This clonotype was observed a few times. V is TRBV27 and J is TRBJ2-1; 7 bases fit TRBD1. J gave up 7 bases and V 1 base, and 13 bases lay outside the gene matches. The CDR3 spans 17 residues. Germline V gene sequence: CDR1 MNHEY, CDR2 SMNVEV (reference sequence). The CDR3 here is CASSLWARGLVTNEQFF. The CDR3 coding sequence is TGTGCCAGCAGTTTATGGGCCAGGGGGTTAGTTACGAATGAGCAGTTCTTC.

In this sample, this clonotype turned up a few times. The chain is built from TRBV7-2 and TRBJ2-7; 8 nucleotides align to TRBD1. Germline V gives CDR1 SGHTA, CDR2 FQGNSA. V gave up 1 base and J gave up 3 bases; unmatched junction bases: 5. This CDR3 spans 15 amino acids. The CDR3 coding sequence is TGTGCCAGCAGCTTAGACGGGACAGGCCTCTACGAGCAGTACTTC. Its protein is CASSLDGTGLYEQYF. The full variable domain, completed using reference TRBV7-2 and TRBJ2-7, is GAGVSQSPSNKVTEKGKDVELRCDPISGHTALYWYRQSLGQGLEFLIYFQGNSAPDKSGLPSDRFSAERTGGSVSTLTIQRTQQEDSAVYLCASSLDGTGLYEQYFGPGTRLTVT.

The rearrangement uses TRBV20-1 and TRBJ2-5, with D perhaps matching TRBD1 (5 bases). The CDR3 contains 11 residues. V lost 4 bases, J lost 5 bases, and 8 bases lay in between. Germline CDR1 reads DFQATT; CDR2 reads SNEGSKA (reference sequence). The CDR3 nucleotides are TGCAGTGCTATCAGGGCCGAGACCCAGTACTTC. This encodes CSAIRAETQYF.

The genes are TRBV6-2 or TRBV6-3 and TRBJ2-7; 7 nucleotides match TRBD1. CDR1 is MNHEY and CDR2 is SVGEGT in the germline V gene. Trimming cost V 4 bases and J 4 bases; bases outside gene matches: 13. This CDR3 comprises 16 residues. CDR3 nucleotide sequence: TGTGCCAGCAGTTCTCCCCACATCGACAGGGTATACGAGCAGTACTTC. Translating gives CASSSPHIDRVYEQYF.